This T cell receptor beta chain is from a study of shared clonotypes between healthy human individuals. Study findings and constraints: Non-shared clonotypes were found to have lower generation probabilities than the clonotypes that were shared by all four of the sorted-subset donors.

The V end was cut by 0 bases, the J end by 0 bases, with 12 bases between. The CDR3 is 16 residues long. CDR1 SGHDT and CDR2 YYEEEE come from the germline V gene. A CD45RA+ naive subset and a CD45RA-negative memory subset were split from CD4+ cells. The assay ran at deep level. The repertoire was sequenced with immunoSEQ multiplex PCR; TCRdb's copy has only in-frame clones and lacks some. The top ten clones hold roughly 0.65% of a sample with about 1.1 million clones, about 84% of them seen once. On this clone itself: Antigen unknown.

The chain joins TRBV5-6 to TRBJ1-2; no clear D gene. The TCR comes from a man between 18 and 29 years old in good health. Some clones in this sample may be carry-over from other donors' samples. Sample: memory CD4+ T cells from PBMCs. Subset noted: CD45RA-negative fraction. This chain's CDR3 is CASSLGPRRSNYGYTF. The DNA for the CDR3 is TGTGCCAGCAGCTTGGGGCCCCGACGATCTAACTATGGCTACACCTTC.